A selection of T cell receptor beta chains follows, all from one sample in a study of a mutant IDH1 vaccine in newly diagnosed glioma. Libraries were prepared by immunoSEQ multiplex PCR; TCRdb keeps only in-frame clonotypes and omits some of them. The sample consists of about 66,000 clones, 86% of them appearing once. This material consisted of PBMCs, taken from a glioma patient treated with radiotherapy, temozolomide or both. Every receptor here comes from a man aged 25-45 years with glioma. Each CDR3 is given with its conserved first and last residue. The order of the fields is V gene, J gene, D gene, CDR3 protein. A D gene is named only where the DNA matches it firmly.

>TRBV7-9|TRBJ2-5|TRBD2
CASSSPASGGSQETQYF
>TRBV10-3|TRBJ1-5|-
CAIGGQPQHF
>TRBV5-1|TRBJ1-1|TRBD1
CASSSSPGQGIAFF
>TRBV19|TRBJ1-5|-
CASSWGRVQPQHF
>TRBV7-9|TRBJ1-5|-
CASSLVLGGRGNQPQHF
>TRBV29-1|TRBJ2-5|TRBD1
CSDFDGTAQETQYF
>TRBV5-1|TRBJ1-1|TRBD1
CASSEPTGVPTEAFF
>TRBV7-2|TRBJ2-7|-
CASSLPASLSSYEQYF
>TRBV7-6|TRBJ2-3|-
CASSLGPRGAKDTQYF
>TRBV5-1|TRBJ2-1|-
CASSLAGQRNNEQFF
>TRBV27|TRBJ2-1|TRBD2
CASSLDPGLAEKQFF
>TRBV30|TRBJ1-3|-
CACKYLGSRGNTIYF
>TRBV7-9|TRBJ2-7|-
CASSSVFDLYF
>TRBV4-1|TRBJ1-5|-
CASSQWPGDYSNQPQHF
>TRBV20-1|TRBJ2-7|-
CSVRGLGEQYF
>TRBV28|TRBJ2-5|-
CASSQGKETQYF
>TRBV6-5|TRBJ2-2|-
CASRRPGGTGELFF
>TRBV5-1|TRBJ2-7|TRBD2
CASTHGLAGGYEQYF
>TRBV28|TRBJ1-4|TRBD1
CASSLLGTGVNEKLFF
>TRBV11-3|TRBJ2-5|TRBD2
CASSQTLAGGPQETQYF
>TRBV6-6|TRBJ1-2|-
CASRPPGEGGWGYTF
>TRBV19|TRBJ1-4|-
CASSVTLGPVGEKLFF
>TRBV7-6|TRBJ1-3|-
CASSLIRRTMTGNTIYF
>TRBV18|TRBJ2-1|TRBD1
CASSPPGQGYNEQFF
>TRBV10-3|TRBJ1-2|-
CAISGLGGIVYGYTF
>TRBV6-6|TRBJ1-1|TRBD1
CASSYPPGGPEAFF
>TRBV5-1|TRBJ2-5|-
CASSLVPQETQYF
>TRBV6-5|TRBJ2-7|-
CASSKTGFEQYF
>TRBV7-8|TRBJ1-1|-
CASSLGRATGMNTEAFF
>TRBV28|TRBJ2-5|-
CASTGLGATQETQYF